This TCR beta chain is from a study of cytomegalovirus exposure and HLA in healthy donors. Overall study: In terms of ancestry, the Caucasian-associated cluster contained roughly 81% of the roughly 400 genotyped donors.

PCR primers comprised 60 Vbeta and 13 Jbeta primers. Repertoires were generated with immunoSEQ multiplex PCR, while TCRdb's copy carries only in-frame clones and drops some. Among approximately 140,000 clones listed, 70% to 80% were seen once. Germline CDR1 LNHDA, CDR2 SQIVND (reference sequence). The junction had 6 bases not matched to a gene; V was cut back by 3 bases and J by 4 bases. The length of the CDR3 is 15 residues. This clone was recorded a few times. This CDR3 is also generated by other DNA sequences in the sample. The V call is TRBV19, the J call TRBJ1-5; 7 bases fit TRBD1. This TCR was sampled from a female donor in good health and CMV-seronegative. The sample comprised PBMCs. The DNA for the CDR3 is TGTGCCAGTAGTATGGGACAGTCCCGAAATCAGCCCCAGCATTTT. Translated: CASSMGQSRNQPQHF.